The 28 T cell receptor beta chains in this list originate from one sample, sequenced in a study of response to subunit inactivated influenza vaccine. TCRdb re-derived calls from the RT-PCR reads in MiXCR, one entry per CDR3 protein. This table has 450,000 to 700,000 distinct CDR3 sequences, roughly 15% appearing once. The sequenced sample was PBMCs from blood, obtained less than 13 days after vaccination. These receptors all stem from a man aged 50-60 years who received an inactivated influenza vaccine.

The chain is built from TRBV21-1 and TRBJ1-5; no check of the table's D call, TRBD1, against the DNA was made. TRBV21-1 is deemed a pseudogene. The CDR3 is made up of 16 amino acids. CDR3 coding DNA: TGTGCCAGCAGCAAAGCGGCCAGGGGGCAAGCTCAGCCCCAGCATTTT. Residues: CASSKAARGQAQPQHF.

The rearrangement uses TRBV6-1 and TRBJ1-5; TRBD1 matches 10 bases. V was clipped by 6 bases and J by 2 bases; unmatched bases: 7. The CDR3 runs 16 residues. The germline CDR1 and CDR2 sequences are MNHNS and SASEGT. CDR3 amino acids: CASRPPGTGGNQPQHF. The CDR3 bases are TGTGCCAGCAGACCCCCCGGGACAGGGGGCAATCAGCCCCAGCATTTT.

The V and J genes are TRBV20-1 and TRBJ2-7; 9 bases match TRBD1. Germline V gene sequence: CDR1 DFQATT, CDR2 SNEGSKA (reference sequence). The CDR3 contains 14 residues. V lost 1 base to trimming and J lost 1 base; unmatched junction nucleotides: 2. Written as DNA, the CDR3 is TGCAGTGCTAGAGCGGGACAGGGTTCCTACGAGCAGTACTTC. Translating it yields CSARAGQGSYEQYF.

This clonotype occurred a few times. As DNA, the CDR3 is TGCAGTGCTAGAGATATACTAGCGGGGCACAATGAGCAGTTCTTC. Translation: CSARDILAGHNEQFF. This sequence joins TRBV20-1 and TRBJ2-1; 10 bases match TRBD2. Germline assignment: CDR1 DFQATT and CDR2 SNEGSKA (reference sequence). There are 15 residues in the CDR3. V shed 0 bases, J shed 5 bases, and the junction held 4 bases outside the gene matches.

V and J are TRBV11-2 and TRBJ2-2, with 8 nucleotides matching TRBD2. V shed 5 bases and J 6 bases; nucleotides not matched to a gene: 17. The CDR3 sequence is 18 residues long. Germline CDR1 reads SGHAT; CDR2 reads FQNNGV. Here the CDR3 reads CASSPNPGTRRLAGELFF. The CDR3 bases are TGTGCCAGCAGCCCAAATCCCGGGACTAGAAGGCTCGCCGGGGAGCTGTTTTTT.

This clonotype was observed at least ten times. The chain is built from TRBV5-1 and TRBJ1-1; the D gene is possibly TRBD1 (5 bases). Per germline, CDR1 SGHRS and CDR2 YFSETQ. V dropped 4 bases and J dropped 5 bases, with 12 bases sitting between them. The length of the CDR3 is 13 residues. In nucleotides, the CDR3 is TGCGCCAGCAGCCTACCCGGGGGGACTGAAGCTTTCTTT. This sequence encodes CASSLPGGTEAFF.

The table lists this clonotype with many counts. V is TRBV20-1 and J is TRBJ2-2; D remains ambiguous. The germline CDR1 and CDR2 sequences are DFQATT and SNEGSKA (reference sequence). This CDR3 has 13 amino acids. The germline V and J ends were trimmed by 5 bases and 3 bases, with 10 bases remaining between them. The CDR3 DNA reads TGCAGTGCTCCCCGGGCGGACACCGGGGAGCTGTTTTTT. Protein sequence: CSAPRADTGELFF.

This clonotype was seen a few times. The chain is built from TRBV4-3 and TRBJ2-2; TRBD1 might be the D (6 bases). V lost 0 bases and J 4 bases, leaving 12 bases between the germline ends. The germline CDR1 and CDR2 sequences are LGHNA and YSLEER. CDR3 length: 16 amino acids. CDR3 protein: CASSQEGALATGELFF. Here the CDR3 DNA reads TGCGCCAGCAGCCAAGAGGGGGCTCTAGCCACCGGGGAGCTGTTTTTT.

This sequence joins TRBV7-2 and TRBJ2-1; D not certain. From germline, CDR1 is SGHTA and CDR2 FQGNSA. The CDR3 extends over 13 amino acids. With 1 base removed from V and 10 bases from J, the gap between germline ends came to 11 bases. CDR3 nucleotide sequence: TGTGCCAGCAGCTTAGGGATCACAGCGGAGCAGTTCTTC. Its translation: CASSLGITAEQFF.

This chain connects TRBV29-1 to TRBJ2-3; 16 bases map to TRBD2. Germline V gene data show CDR1 as SQVTM and CDR2 as ANQGSEA. The CDR3 is 16 residues long. The V and J ends lost 6 bases and 2 bases, in that order; junction bases with no gene match: 5. The CDR3 bases are TGCAGCGTGGGAGGGACTAGCGGGGGGGCCACAGATACGCAGTATTTT. Protein product: CSVGGTSGGATDTQYF.

The sample holds a few counts of this clonotype. The chain carries TRBV20-1 and TRBJ2-2; TRBD1 matches at 9 bases. The CDR3 consists of 15 residues. J was trimmed by 0 bases and V by 4 bases; bases with no gene match: 3. Germline assignment: CDR1 DFQATT and CDR2 SNEGSKA (reference sequence). For the CDR3, the DNA is TGCAGTGCTATAGGGACAGGGTCGAACACCGGGGAGCTGTTTTTT. Its translation: CSAIGTGSNTGELFF.

In this sample, this clonotype turned up a few times. The rearrangement links TRBV14 to TRBJ2-5; D is ambiguous. This CDR3 comprises 13 residues. The V end lost 4 bases, the J end lost 7 bases, and 13 bases lay between the germline ends. Per germline, CDR1 SGHDN and CDR2 FVKESK. The CDR3: CASSPTRYGTQYF. The CDR3 nucleotides are TGTGCCAGCAGCCCGACCCGCTACGGGACCCAGTACTTC.

The rearrangement uses TRBV5-1 and TRBJ2-3, with unresolved D. Per germline, CDR1 SGHRS and CDR2 YFSETQ. V lost 4 bases to trimming and J lost 2 bases, with 11 bases between them. The CDR3 contains 14 residues. The CDR3 protein is CASSAGHYTDTQYF. CDR3 in DNA: TGCGCCAGCAGCGCCGGGCACTACACAGATACGCAGTATTTT.

This clonotype turned up a few times. V and J are TRBV5-1 and TRBJ1-4; no clear D gene. CDR3 length equals 13 residues. V dropped 4 bases and J dropped 5 bases, with 9 bases sitting between them. Germline-derived CDR1 and CDR2 are SGHRS and YFSETQ. The DNA for the CDR3 is TGCGCCAGCAGCGGGAACATCAATGAAAAACTGTTTTTT. Amino acid sequence: CASSGNINEKLFF.

The chain couples TRBV6-6 to TRBJ2-4; the match to TRBD2 covers 13 bases. With V trimmed by 2 bases and J by 0 bases, 13 bases remained unmatched. There are 21 residues in the CDR3. CDR1 MNHNY and CDR2 SVGAGI come from the germline V gene (reference sequence). The chain's CDR3 is CASSYPTDPGLAGLAKNIQYF. The DNA for the CDR3 is TGTGCCAGCAGTTACCCTACCGACCCGGGACTAGCGGGGTTAGCCAAAAACATTCAGTACTTC.

The chain joins TRBV5-1 to TRBJ2-7, with 9 positions matching TRBD2. Germline CDR1 SGHRS, CDR2 YFSETQ. The CDR3 contains 15 residues. V was clipped by 4 bases and J by 7 bases; unmatched bases: 12. Written as DNA, the CDR3 is TGCGCCAGCAGCACCAGGGTAGCGGGAGCGGAAGAGCAGTACTTC. Protein product: CASSTRVAGAEEQYF.

At least ten counts were recorded for this clonotype. The CDR3 DNA reads as TGTGCCAGCAGCTTGGCGAGTAGCTCCTACGAGCAGTACTTC. Its protein is CASSLASSSYEQYF. The chain couples TRBV7-2 to TRBJ2-7; D is ambiguous. Germline CDR1 SGHTA, CDR2 FQGNSA. V gave up 3 bases and J gave up 0 bases, with 9 bases separating them. This CDR3 is 14 amino acids long.

The chain has TRBV14 and TRBJ1-4; D uncertain. Germline loops: CDR1 SGHDN, CDR2 FVKESK. The CDR3 runs to 15 residues. The V end lost 1 base, the J end lost 2 bases, and 8 bases lay between the germline ends. CDR3 residues: CASSQAGWTNEKLFF. The CDR3 coding sequence is TGTGCCAGCAGCCAAGCGGGATGGACTAATGAAAAACTGTTTTTT.

This clonotype was counted only a few times. The chain links TRBV18 to TRBJ1-2, with TRBD1 as a possible D gene (6 bases). Trimming shortened V by 3 bases and J by 4 bases, and 12 bases separated the two germline ends. The CDR3 consists of 14 residues. Germline CDR1 reads KGHSH; CDR2 reads LQKENI. The CDR3 coding sequence is TGTGCCAGCTCACCCGCGGGACAAGGCTATGGCTACACCTTC. This translates into CASSPAGQGYGYTF.

The rearrangement links TRBV20-1 to TRBJ2-3; no definite D call. This CDR3 comprises 13 residues. Germline-derived CDR1 and CDR2 are DFQATT and SNEGSKA (reference sequence). V lost 3 bases, J lost 2 bases, and 9 bases lay in between. The DNA for the CDR3 is TGCAGTGCTAGTCGACGGCCCACAGATACGCAGTATTTT. This gives the protein CSASRRPTDTQYF.

This clonotype was detected a few times. This chain links TRBV20-1 with TRBJ1-4; tentative D call: TRBD1 (6 bases). The V and J ends lost 1 base and 0 bases respectively, with 21 bases between them. The germline CDR1 and CDR2 sequences are DFQATT and SNEGSKA (reference sequence). The CDR3 spans 19 residues. As DNA, the CDR3 is TGCAGTGCTAGAGTGAGAGACAGGTTAAAGGGTACAACTAATGAAAAACTGTTTTTT. Residues: CSARVRDRLKGTTNEKLFF.

This clonotype was counted only a few times. The V call is TRBV7-7, the J call TRBJ2-2, with a weak D call TRBD1 (5 bases). Trimming pared 5 bases from V and 7 bases from J, leaving 11 bases between. The CDR3 covers 13 residues. In germline, CDR1 is SSHAT, CDR2 FNYEAQ (reference sequence). The CDR3 loop reads CASSPGPGGELFF. In DNA form, the CDR3 reads TGTGCCAGCAGCCCAGGGCCAGGCGGGGAGCTGTTTTTT.

The chain joins TRBV9 to TRBJ2-2; perhaps TRBD1 as D (6 bases). The germline V and J ends were trimmed by 0 bases and 3 bases, with 12 bases remaining between them. CDR1 and CDR2 (germline): SGDLS, YYNGEE. CDR3 length equals 16 residues. In nucleotides, the CDR3 is TGTGCCAGCAGCGTAGGTCCAGGGGACGACACCGGGGAGCTGTTTTTT. As protein: CASSVGPGDDTGELFF.

There are a few counts of this clonotype. This rearrangement joins TRBV19 to TRBJ2-1, with 10 positions matching TRBD2. The V and J ends lost 7 bases and 0 bases, in that order; junction bases with no gene match: 9. Germline loops: CDR1 LNHDA, CDR2 SQIVND (reference sequence). This CDR3 is built from 17 residues. The CDR3 nucleotides are TGTGCCAGTAACCCTAGCGGGAGCCTATTCTCCTACAATGAGCAGTTCTTC. Its protein product is CASNPSGSLFSYNEQFF.

This clonotype appeared a few times. The chain links TRBV5-1 to TRBJ1-2, with D hard to call. Trimming left V 0 bases short and J 3 bases short, with 6 bases between. The CDR3 length is 13 residues. Per the germline V gene, CDR1 is SGHRS and CDR2 is YFSETQ. Written as DNA, the CDR3 is TGCGCCAGCAGCTTGGTTGCCGACTATGGCTACACCTTC. This encodes CASSLVADYGYTF.

The V call is TRBV6-1, the J call TRBJ1-1, with 7 bases fitting TRBD1. The CDR3 extends over 16 amino acids. The ends lost 7 bases at V and 4 bases at J; junction bases unmatched: 15. Germline CDR1 MNHNS, CDR2 SASEGT. CDR3 DNA: TGTGCCAGCATCCCCGGCGAAGGGTCAGGGGGCACTGAAGCTTTCTTT. Translating it yields CASIPGEGSGGTEAFF.

This clonotype was observed at least ten times. V gene TRBV20-1 combines with J gene TRBJ1-1; D is unclear. The CDR3 runs to 14 residues. Between the trimmed V and J ends, which lost 5 bases and 5 bases, there was a span of 18 bases. CDR1 is DFQATT and CDR2 is SNEGSKA in the germline V gene (reference sequence). CDR3 amino acids: CSARRAITSTEAFF. The CDR3 bases are TGCAGTGCTCGCCGGGCCATCACGAGTACTGAAGCTTTCTTT.

The sample holds a few counts of this clonotype. V usage is TRBV6-1 and J usage is TRBJ1-5, with a tentative D call TRBD1 (6 bases). Germline CDR1 and CDR2: MNHNS and SASEGT. The length of the CDR3 is 14 residues. Between the trimmed V and J ends, which lost 0 bases and 7 bases, there was a span of 10 bases. CDR3: CASSEALRGQPQHF. In DNA form, the CDR3 reads TGTGCCAGCAGTGAAGCGCTGAGGGGGCAGCCCCAGCATTTT.